Presented here are 30 T cell receptor beta chains from one specimen sequenced in a study of blood T cells in healthy people across ages. A second 7 to 11 cycle PCR used barcoded and J-beta primers. TCRdb analysed the 5' RACE reads with MiXCR anew, one entry per CDR3 protein. The data contain 630,000 or so distinct CDR3 sequences, approximately 30% of them singletons. The sequenced sample consisted of blood. The receptors come from a woman over 75 in good health.

Points on this clonotype: This may stem from a read error, because a much larger clone lies one nucleotide away. The CDR3 reads CASSATSPDTRYF. The CDR3 DNA reads as TGTGCCAGCAGTGCGACATCTCCAGATACGCGGTATTTT. V usage is TRBV25-1 and J usage is TRBJ2-3; the D is unclear. The CDR3 runs to 13 residues. Germline V gene lookup returns CDR1 MGHDK and CDR2 SYGVNS.

Regarding this clonotype: A much larger clonotype is one base distant, so this may be a read error. V gene TRBV30 combines with J gene TRBJ1-1; no reliable D call. The CDR3 runs to 11 residues. Trimming cost V 4 bases and J 5 bases, with 8 bases left between them. The germline CDR1 and CDR2 sequences are GTSNPN and SVGIG (reference sequence). Here the CDR3 DNA reads TGTGCCTGGAATGTAGGGACTGAAGCTTTCTTT. The encoded protein is CAWNVGTEAFF.

This clonotype was observed a handful of times. This chain joins TRBV5-1 and TRBJ1-1; D is unresolved. CDR3 length: 15 residues. Deletions cut 0 bases from V and 0 bases from J, with 9 bases between. CDR1 SGHRS and CDR2 YFSETQ come from the germline V gene. In nucleotides, the CDR3 is TGCGCCAGCAGCTTGGAGTCTCAAATGAACACTGAAGCTTTCTTT. Translated: CASSLESQMNTEAFF. Looking up the rest from reference TRBV5-1 and TRBJ1-1 gives the full variable domain: KAGVTQTPRYLIKTRGQQVTLSCSPISGHRSVSWYQQTPGQGLQFLFEYFSETQRNKGNFPGRFSGRQFSNSRSEMNVSTLELGDSALYLCASSLESQMNTEAFFGQGTRLTVV.

This clonotype was counted many times. V and J are TRBV20-1 and TRBJ2-1; 9 bases are a match to TRBD2. Germline V gene lookup returns CDR1 DFQATT and CDR2 SNEGSKA (reference sequence). The CDR3 spans 13 residues. Trimming removed 6 bases from V and 8 bases from J; junction bases left unmatched: 8. The CDR3, as DNA: TGCAGTGCGAACGCGGGGGGGCCCGATGAGCAGTTCTTC. Translation: CSANAGGPDEQFF.

This clonotype has more than one count but fewer than ten. The genes are TRBV6-1 and TRBJ2-1; TRBD2 aligns across 13 bases. CDR1 and CDR2 from the germline V gene are MNHNS and SASEGT. V lost 4 bases to trimming and J lost 3 bases; unmatched junction nucleotides: 9. The CDR3 has 18 amino acids. The CDR3 loop is CASSGAGLAGAFYNEQFF. The DNA of the CDR3 is TGTGCCAGCAGTGGAGCCGGACTAGCGGGGGCCTTCTACAATGAGCAGTTCTTC.

Ten or more counts support this clonotype. Given a much more abundant clone one base away, this may be a read error. V and J are TRBV16 and TRBJ2-7, with D unresolved. V was cut by 2 bases and J by 7 bases, with 12 bases left in between. This CDR3 is built from 13 residues. Looked up from germline, CDR1 is KGHSY and CDR2 is FQNENV. The CDR3 loop is CASSQRLFPEQYF. The CDR3 nucleotides read TGTGCCAGCAGCCAACGCCTCTTCCCTGAGCAGTACTTC. The variable domain in full, completed from reference TRBV16 and TRBJ2-7, reads GEEVAQTPKHLVRGEGQKAKLYCAPIKGHSYVFWYQQVLKNEFKFLISFQNENVFDETGMPKERFSAKCLPNSPCSLEIQATKLEDSAVYFCASSQRLFPEQYFGPGTRLTVT.

The chain uses TRBV6-6 and TRBJ1-5; 9 positions agree with TRBD1. The CDR3 sequence is 15 residues long. The trim removed 6 bases at V and 1 base at J, leaving 4 bases unmatched. The germline CDR1 and CDR2 sequences are MNHNY and SVGAGI (reference sequence). In DNA, the CDR3 is TGTGCCAGCAGAACCACAGGGGGCAGCAATCAGCCCCAGCATTTT. Translated, it gives CASRTTGGSNQPQHF.

Many counts were recorded for this clonotype. The chain combines TRBV7-2 with TRBJ2-6, with 8 bases identical to TRBD1. Germline CDR1 reads SGHTA; CDR2 reads FQGNSA. Trimming at V came to 6 bases and at J to 3 bases, leaving 10 bases not matched to a gene. The CDR3 sequence is 17 residues long. The CDR3 here is CASSRRTGLSGANVLTF. The CDR3 DNA sequence: TGTGCCAGCAGTCGCCGGACAGGGTTGAGTGGGGCCAACGTCCTGACTTTC.

There are many counts of this clonotype. This chain joins TRBV5-1 and TRBJ2-7, with D perhaps TRBD1 or TRBD2 (5 bases each). The CDR3 loop spans 16 amino acids. The germline gives CDR1 SGHRS, CDR2 YFSETQ. Between the trimmed V and J ends, which lost 4 bases and 3 bases, there was a span of 20 bases. CDR3 residues: CASSPLTSGPNYEQYF. The CDR3 bases are TGCGCCAGCAGCCCACTAACTTCGGGACCGAACTACGAGCAGTACTTC.

The table lists this clonotype with a count of one. Written as DNA, the CDR3 is TGTGCCAGCAGTGAATGGGGGGGCACTAATGAAAAACTGTTTTTT. It yields the protein CASSEWGGTNEKLFF. The rearrangement links TRBV6-1 to TRBJ1-4; perhaps TRBD1 as D (6 bases). The CDR3 is 15 residues long. Trimming stripped 2 bases from V and 2 bases from J, with 9 bases between. From germline, CDR1 is MNHNS and CDR2 SASEGT.

This clonotype was detected many times. The chain has TRBV10-2 and TRBJ2-1; weak D call: TRBD2 (5 bases). Germline V lookup: CDR1 WSHSY, CDR2 SAAADI. The V gene lost 8 bases and the J gene lost 0 bases, with 14 bases spanning the gap. The CDR3 totals 15 residues. CDR3 in DNA: TGCGCCAGCGAGAGGGCTCAAAGCTCCTACAATGAGCAGTTCTTC. Encoded protein: CASERAQSSYNEQFF.

This clonotype was detected a few times. The genes are TRBV2 and TRBJ1-1, with D unclear. In germline, CDR1 is SNHLY, CDR2 FYNNEI. This CDR3 spans 13 amino acids. Trimming removed 2 bases from V and 6 bases from J, with 10 bases in between. The CDR3 sequence: CASSEISGAEAFF. For the CDR3, the DNA is TGTGCCAGCAGTGAAATCAGTGGCGCTGAAGCTTTCTTT.

J is TRBJ2-3 and V is TRBV20-1; 11 bases are shared with TRBD2. Germline V gives CDR1 DFQATT, CDR2 SNEGSKA (reference sequence). The ends lost 3 bases at V and 0 bases at J; junction bases unmatched: 2. There are 15 residues in the CDR3. In DNA form, the CDR3 reads TGCAGTGCTAGGGGACTAGCGGCTAGCACAGATACGCAGTATTTT. It yields the protein CSARGLAASTDTQYF.

The rearrangement links TRBV7-9 to TRBJ1-2; possible D gene TRBD1, 6 bases. V was shortened by 5 bases and J by 0 bases, with 13 bases between the two germline ends. The germline V gene encodes CDR1 SEHNR and CDR2 FQNEAQ (reference sequence). This CDR3 contains 15 residues. The CDR3 protein is CASSVGGATNYGYTF. CDR3 sequence (DNA): TGTGCCAGCAGCGTAGGGGGAGCTACTAACTATGGCTACACCTTC.

At least ten counts were recorded for this clonotype. The gene calls are TRBV9 and TRBJ1-2, with TRBD1 identical over 12 bases. The CDR3 has 17 residues. The V gene's germline CDR1 is SGDLS and CDR2 YYNGEE. With 3 bases clipped from V and 4 bases from J, the junction kept 10 bases outside the gene matches. CDR3 bases: TGTGCCAGCAGCGAGCCGGGACAGGGGGCGCGGAGCTATGGCTACACCTTC. Protein sequence: CASSEPGQGARSYGYTF.

This clonotype was counted a few times. This rearrangement joins TRBV20-1 to TRBJ2-7; TRBD1 agrees at 7 bases. The V gene end was trimmed by 6 bases and the J gene end by 3 bases; junction bases not matched to a gene: 11. The length of the CDR3 is 14 residues. Germline V gene sequence: CDR1 DFQATT, CDR2 SNEGSKA (reference sequence). The CDR3 sequence is CSAAKGAVGYEQYF. The DNA for the CDR3 is TGCAGTGCGGCAAAGGGGGCTGTCGGCTACGAGCAGTACTTC.

This clonotype was seen at least ten times. The chain uses TRBV6-6 and TRBJ1-1; D uncertain. In germline, CDR1 is MNHNY, CDR2 SVGAGI (reference sequence). Trimming pared 0 bases from V and 7 bases from J, leaving 9 bases between. The CDR3 has 13 residues. CDR3 region: CASSYSGRGEAFF. As DNA, the CDR3 is TGTGCCAGCAGTTACTCGGGGAGAGGTGAAGCTTTCTTT.

This clonotype was seen ten or more times. This chain joins TRBV20-1 and TRBJ1-2; D is perhaps TRBD1 (5 bases). The germline V gene encodes CDR1 DFQATT and CDR2 SNEGSKA (reference sequence). This CDR3 contains 13 residues. Trimming removed 2 bases from V and 5 bases from J, with 12 bases in between. The CDR3 protein is CSARPGGGYGYTF. DNA for the CDR3: TGCAGTGCTAGACCGGGGGGGGGTTATGGCTACACCTTC.

Only a few counts were recorded for this clonotype. The chain uses TRBV20-1 and TRBJ2-5; possible D gene TRBD1, 5 bases. The CDR3 loop spans 13 amino acids. Germline CDR1 reads DFQATT; CDR2 reads SNEGSKA (reference sequence). Trimming pared 3 bases from V and 3 bases from J, leaving 11 bases between. CDR3 DNA sequence: TGCAGTGCTAGCAGGGCAGCCAAAGAGACCCAGTACTTC. It specifies CSASRAAKETQYF.

Remarks on this clonotype: This may be a read error, as it is one base from a much larger clone. The rearrangement joins TRBV11-2 to TRBJ1-2, with 11 nucleotides matching TRBD1. CDR1 and CDR2 from the germline V gene are SGHAT and FQNNGV. The CDR3 sequence is 14 residues long. CDR3 in DNA: TGTGCCAGCGGCTTAGGGACAGGGGGTCCTGGCTACACCTTC. Its protein is CASGLGTGGPGYTF.

The chain joins TRBV7-2 to TRBJ2-7; D possibly uses TRBD1 or TRBD2 (5 bases each). The J call may be faulty, since TRBJ2-5 better matches the DNA end. The germline CDR1 and CDR2 sequences are SGHTA and FQGNSA. The CDR3 length is 14 residues. The CDR3 DNA is TGTGCCAGCAGTCCCGGGACGGTGGGGGAGACCCAGTACTTC. Translation: CASSPGTVGETQYF.

This clonotype has at least ten counts. The chain couples TRBV7-2 to TRBJ1-2; D is unresolved. V lost 3 bases to trimming and J lost 4 bases, with 9 bases between them. CDR1 is SGHTA, CDR2 FQGNSA, per germline. CDR3 length: 13 residues. CDR3 sequence: CASSLAGSYGYTF. The CDR3 DNA is TGTGCCAGCAGCTTGGCCGGAAGCTATGGCTACACCTTC.

The chain recombines TRBV5-1 with TRBJ1-2; 8 nucleotides align to TRBD1. This CDR3 is 14 amino acids long. The junction had 6 bases not matched to a gene; V was cut back by 0 bases and J by 8 bases. Germline lookup yields CDR1 SGHRS and CDR2 YFSETQ. CDR3 region: CASSLDGQGVGYTF. The DNA for the CDR3 is TGCGCCAGCAGCTTGGACGGACAGGGAGTCGGCTACACCTTC.

V usage is TRBV30 and J usage is TRBJ1-5; a weak D match, TRBD1 (5 bases). V dropped 3 bases and J dropped 2 bases, with 17 bases sitting between them. CDR3 length equals 16 residues. Germline values: CDR1 GTSNPN, CDR2 SVGIG (reference sequence). The CDR3 loop is CAWSPLGTGGNQPQHF. The CDR3 coding sequence is TGTGCCTGGAGCCCACTCGGGACGGGGGGCAATCAGCCCCAGCATTTT. Full variable domain (remainder filled in from reference TRBV30 and TRBJ1-5): SQTIHQWPATLVQPVGSPLSLECTVEGTSNPNLYWYRQAAGRGLQLLFYSVGIGQISSEVPQNLSASRPQDRQFILSSKKLLLSDSGFYLCAWSPLGTGGNQPQHFGDGTRLSIL.

This clonotype was observed at least ten times. The genes are TRBV7-2 and TRBJ1-2, with D perhaps TRBD1 (5 bases). The length of the CDR3 is 14 residues. V was clipped by 5 bases and J by 3 bases, with 13 bases between them. CDR1 SGHTA and CDR2 FQGNSA come from the germline V gene. Here the CDR3 reads CASSPGPGYYGYTF. CDR3 coding DNA: TGTGCCAGCAGCCCAGGTCCAGGGTACTATGGCTACACCTTC.

This clonotype has a handful of counts. This chain joins TRBV4-1 and TRBJ1-3, with a weak D call TRBD1 (5 bases). CDR3 length: 17 amino acids. Germline CDR1 and CDR2: MGHRA and YSYEKL. V lost 1 base, J lost 0 bases, and 13 bases lay in between. CDR3 protein: CASSQGGGANSGNTIYF. CDR3 bases: TGCGCCAGCAGCCAAGGGGGCGGGGCCAACTCTGGAAACACCATATATTTT.

This clonotype was seen at least ten times. The rearrangement uses TRBV28 and TRBJ2-3, with 8 bases aligning to TRBD1. Per germline, CDR1 MDHEN and CDR2 SYDVKM. The ends lost 8 bases at V and 0 bases at J; junction bases unmatched: 7. This CDR3 comprises 15 residues. The CDR3 protein is CASGGTGHSTDTQYF. DNA for the CDR3: TGTGCCAGCGGCGGGACAGGCCATAGCACAGATACGCAGTATTTT.

At least ten counts were recorded for this clonotype. The rearrangement joins TRBV7-9 to TRBJ2-1; no clear D. The CDR3 consists of 15 residues. Trimming removed 1 base from V and 2 bases from J, with 9 bases in between. CDR1 is SEHNR, CDR2 FQNEAQ, per germline (reference sequence). CDR3 nucleotides: TGTGCCAGCAGCTTAGTACGGGCCGCCTACAATGAGCAGTTCTTC. It codes for CASSLVRAAYNEQFF. Variable domain in full (rest from reference TRBV7-9 and TRBJ2-1): DTGVSQNPRHKITKRGQNVTFRCDPISEHNRLYWYRQTLGQGPEFLTYFQNEAQLEKSRLLSDRFSAERPKGSFSTLEIQRTEQGDSAMYLCASSLVRAAYNEQFFGPGTRLTVL.

V is TRBV20-1 and J is TRBJ2-1, with 11 bases aligning to TRBD2. This CDR3 has 16 amino acids. The trim removed 1 base at V and 1 base at J, leaving 3 bases unmatched. Germline loops: CDR1 DFQATT, CDR2 SNEGSKA (reference sequence). The CDR3 loop reads CSARARLAGSYNEQFF. In DNA, the CDR3 is TGCAGTGCTAGAGCCCGACTAGCGGGATCCTACAATGAGCAGTTCTTC.

The genes are TRBV7-9 and TRBJ1-1; 9 bases align to TRBD1. Germline values: CDR1 SEHNR, CDR2 FQNEAQ (reference sequence). Losses at the gene ends were 4 bases for V and 10 bases for J; bases not matched to a gene: 13. The CDR3 consists of 15 residues. The CDR3 sequence is CASSSNRGRLEGAFF. As DNA, the CDR3 is TGTGCCAGCAGCTCCAACAGGGGGCGATTAGAGGGAGCTTTCTTT.